Sequencing of this T cell receptor beta chain was carried out in a study of cytotoxic CD8 clonotypes in ibrutinib-treated CLL. Target depth was 1 in 200,000 to 1 in 1 million T cells, about 10x per clonotype. Only in-frame clones appear in the TCRdb table, and some are missing; sequencing was by immunoSEQ multiplex PCR. This table has about 80,000 clones, about 76% appearing once. TCR beta library input comprised around 2.1 micrograms of genomic DNA from cryopreserved PBMCs. V gave up 5 bases and J gave up 5 bases; unmatched junction bases: 9. The V gene's germline CDR1 is LNHDA and CDR2 SQIVND (reference sequence). This CDR3 spans 15 amino acids. Concerning this clone itself: As yet, its antigen is unknown.

Notes on the study in general: The public clonotypes identified were infrequent and showed contraction or stability on treatment.

The chain joins TRBV19 to TRBJ2-3; TRBD2 matches at 8 bases. The source of this sequence is a human donor with chronic lymphocytic leukemia. This material consisted of PBMCs, taken after 12 months of ibrutinib treatment. CDR3 nucleotide sequence: TGTGCCAGTAGTTCCCGGACTAGCCCCGGAGATACGCAGTATTTT. It is translated as CASSSRTSPGDTQYF.